A selection of T cell receptor beta chains follows, all from one sample in a study of siplizumab effects on memory and regulatory T cells. The data were produced by immunoSEQ multiplex PCR, yet TCRdb's version contains in-frame clones alone and is incomplete. The sample lists some 70,000 clones, approximately 88% occurring once. Sample: Tregs sorted from blood. The receptors originated from a human donor in good health. The CDR3 runs from the conserved cysteine through the conserved F or W. The D gene is left open where the match is weak. Not all rows give a size; the values are once, few, many and, for expanded clones, a class.

J	D	length	V	size	DNA	CDR3
TRBJ1-4	.	15	TRBV5-4	.	TGTGCCAGCAGGGGCGGACAAGCAACTAATGAAAAACTGTTTTTT	CASRGGQATNEKLFF
TRBJ1-5	.	13	TRBV18	.	TGTGCCAGCTCCCCCTTAAACGAACAGCCCCAGCATTTT	CASSPLNEQPQHF
TRBJ2-1	.	12	TRBV5-3	once	TGTGCCAGAACAAGCGTAAGCAATGAGCAGTTCTTC	CARTSVSNEQFF
TRBJ2-7	TRBD1	16	TRBV18	.	TGTGCCAGCTCCCACACCACCGGGACAGCAATCTACGAGCAGTACTTC	CASSHTTGTAIYEQYF
TRBJ2-1	.	15	TRBV19	.	TGTGCCAGTAGTATAGATCCCGGAGCCTACAATGAGCAGTTCTTC	CASSIDPGAYNEQFF
TRBJ2-1	TRBD2	16	TRBV7-2	.	TGTGCCAGCAGCCTAACCGGGACTAGCGAGTACAATGAGCAGTTCTTC	CASSLTGTSEYNEQFF
TRBJ2-1	.	15	TRBV21-1	once	TGTGCCAGCACTACGGACAGGGTCCCCCACAATGAGCAGTTCTTC	CASTTDRVPHNEQFF
TRBJ2-5	TRBD2	16	TRBV19	.	TGTGCCAGTAGTACCTCGCTAGCGGGAGGAATGGGGACCCAGTACTTC	CASSTSLAGGMGTQYF
TRBJ1-1	TRBD1	13	TRBV7-3	few	TGTGCCAGCAGCGTAGACAGGGGCGCTGAAGCTTTCTTT	CASSVDRGAEAFF
TRBJ2-2	.	15	TRBV19	.	TGTGCCAGTAGTATTTCGGCTAAACCTTCCGGGGAGCTGTTTTTT	CASSISAKPSGELFF
TRBJ2-2	TRBD2	16	TRBV19	.	TGTGCCAGTCGAAGCGGGAGCTTTTTGAACACCGGGGAGCTGTTTTTT	CASRSGSFLNTGELFF
TRBJ1-2	.	14	TRBV7-2	.	TGTGCCAGCAGCTTAATCAGGGGTGACTATGGCTACACCTTC	CASSLIRGDYGYTF
TRBJ1-1	.	14	TRBV2	few	TGTGCCAGCAGTGAAGCAGGGGATAGGACTGAAGCTTTCTTT	CASSEAGDRTEAFF
TRBJ2-5	TRBD2	17	TRBV2	few	TGTGCCAGCCAAGTGACAGTTCTAGCGGGGGGCCAAGAGACCCAGTACTTC	CASQVTVLAGGQETQYF
TRBJ2-7	.	14	TRBV5-1	.	TGCGCCAGCAGCTCGGACTACTGGGTTGGCGAGCAGTACTTC	CASSSDYWVGEQYF
TRBJ2-3	TRBD2	17	TRBV9	.	TGTGCCAGCAGCCCGCCCGACGGGACTAGCGGAATAGATACGCAGTATTTT	CASSPPDGTSGIDTQYF
TRBJ2-7	.	13	TRBV2	.	TGTGCCAGCAGTCGGGTTAGCGGCTACGAGCAGTACTTC	CASSRVSGYEQYF
TRBJ1-4	.	15	TRBV7-9	.	TGTGCCAGCAGCTTAAAAGGGTCGGCTAATGAAAAACTGTTTTTT	CASSLKGSANEKLFF
TRBJ1-5	.	13	TRBV5-5	once	TGTGCCAGCTCATCACGGGGAATTCAGCCCCAGCATTTT	CASSSRGIQPQHF
TRBJ1-6	TRBD1	22	TRBV27	.	TGTGCCAGCAGTTTTCCCTCCCTCCCGGGACAGGGACGTGGATCCCATAATTCACCCCTCCACTTT	CASSFPSLPGQGRGSHNSPLHF
TRBJ1-4	TRBD1	14	TRBV19	.	TGTGCCAGCGGAGACAGGGGGCCGGGAGAAAAACTGTTTTTT	CASGDRGPGEKLFF
TRBJ1-5	.	13	TRBV7-8	.	TGTGCCAGCAGCTTTTCAGAATCACAGCCCCAGCATTTT	CASSFSESQPQHF
TRBJ1-2	.	13	TRBV30	.	TGTGCCTGGAGTGCACCGGGGCTGCGGGGCTACACCTTC	CAWSAPGLRGYTF
TRBJ1-5	.	15	TRBV5-6	once	TGTGCCAGCAGCTCAAGGCGAGGGCAGGGTCAGCCCCAGCATTTT	CASSSRRGQGQPQHF
TRBJ2-7	.	13	TRBV10-3	.	TGTGCCATCAGCCTACAGCTCTCCTACGAGCAGTACTTC	CAISLQLSYEQYF
TRBJ2-1	.	15	TRBV7-3	.	TGTGCCAGCAGCTTAAGCTTCGCCAGGGCCAATGAGCAGTTCTTC	CASSLSFARANEQFF
TRBJ2-2	TRBD2	15	TRBV10-3	.	TGTGCCATCAGGACTAGCGGGAGGGCCATCGGGGAGCTGTTTTTT	CAIRTSGRAIGELFF
TRBJ2-7	.	14	TRBV4-1	.	TGCGCCAGCAGCCCCTCCGGGTTACTATCCGAGCAGTACTTC	CASSPSGLLSEQYF
TRBJ2-7	.	11	TRBV27	.	TGTGCCAGCAGTTTAGGGTACGAGCAGTACTTC	CASSLGYEQYF
TRBJ2-7	TRBD2	14	TRBV7-6	.	TGTGCCAGCAGCCGTGGACTAGCGGCACACGGGCAGTACTTC	CASSRGLAAHGQYF
TRBJ1-4	.	13	TRBV5-4	few	TGTGCCAGCAGCTTGCCGACTAATGAAAAACTGTTTTTT	CASSLPTNEKLFF
TRBJ2-3	TRBD2	15	TRBV7-8	.	TGTGCCAGCAGCCAAAACAGCGGGAGCAAAGATACGCAGTATTTT	CASSQNSGSKDTQYF
TRBJ1-5	.	11	TRBV6-1	.	TGTGCCAGCGGCCCCGAGACGCCCCAGCATTTT	CASGPETPQHF
TRBJ1-5	.	14	TRBV19	.	TGTGCCAGTAGTATACTTGGGTTTAATCAGCCCCAGCATTTT	CASSILGFNQPQHF
TRBJ2-2	.	14	TRBV6-6	.	TGTGCCAGCAGGCAGGAGGGTAACACCGGGGAGCTGTTTTTT	CASRQEGNTGELFF
TRBJ1-2	TRBD1	15	TRBV5-4	.	TGTGCCAGCAGCTTCCGGGACAGGGCTAACTATGGCTACACCTTC	CASSFRDRANYGYTF
TRBJ2-1	TRBD1	16	TRBV7-3	.	TGTGCCAGCAGCCCAGGAGGGACAGGTGCCTACAATGAGCAGTTCTTC	CASSPGGTGAYNEQFF
TRBJ2-1	TRBD2	15	TRBV19	.	TGTGCCAGTAGTATCACTAGCGGGAGGTCCAATGAGCAGTTCTTC	CASSITSGRSNEQFF
TRBJ2-3	.	13	TRBV7-9	.	TGTGCCAGCAGCTTTCCCTCAGGAGATACGCAGTATTTT	CASSFPSGDTQYF
TRBJ2-4	TRBD2	16	TRBV28	.	TGTGCCAGCAGTTTTGCGGGGGGGGGCAATAGTCCCATTCAGTACTTC	CASSFAGGGNSPIQYF
TRBJ2-3	.	15	TRBV5-1	.	TGCGCCAGCAGCTTGGCATCCGTATACACAGATACGCAGTATTTT	CASSLASVYTDTQYF
TRBJ1-6	.	13	TRBV6-1	.	TGTGCCAGCAGTGAAATGTTGAATTCACCCCTCCACTTT	CASSEMLNSPLHF
TRBJ1-3	.	17	TRBV9	.	TGTGCCAGCAGCGTTGCCGGCGGAACCCCCTCTGGAAACACCATATATTTT	CASSVAGGTPSGNTIYF
TRBJ1-1	.	11	TRBV20-1	.	TGCAGTGCTAGAGTCAACACTGAAGCTTTCTTT	CSARVNTEAFF
TRBJ1-2	.	13	TRBV7-9	.	TGTGCCAGCAGGTCAGACCCCTACTATGGCTACACCTTC	CASRSDPYYGYTF
TRBJ1-1	.	14	TRBV28	.	TGTGCCAGCAGCCGCACTACCTTTGGGGCTGAAGCTTTCTTT	CASSRTTFGAEAFF
TRBJ2-2	TRBD2	14	TRBV10-2	.	TGCGCCACCTCCCCTAGCGGGGCCACCGGGGAGCTGTTTTTT	CATSPSGATGELFF
TRBJ2-1	TRBD2	15	TRBV28	.	TGTGCCAGCAGCCAAAGCGGGAGGGCCAGGAATGAGCAGTTCTTC	CASSQSGRARNEQFF
TRBJ2-6	.	17	TRBV2	.	TGTGCCAGCACGAGGGACTCATTAAACTCTGGGGCCAACGTCCTGACTTTC	CASTRDSLNSGANVLTF
TRBJ2-5	TRBD2	13	TRBV19	.	TGTGCCAGTAGATCTAGCGGCCTGGAGACCCAGTACTTC	CASRSSGLETQYF
TRBJ2-3	.	14	TRBV18	.	TGTGCCAGCTCACCTAGGGGGTACGGCGATACGCAGTATTTT	CASSPRGYGDTQYF
TRBJ2-7	TRBD1	15	TRBV29-1	.	TGCAGCCCTTATCCAACAGGGGGGCCTAACTACGAGCAGTACTTC	CSPYPTGGPNYEQYF
TRBJ1-2	.	15	TRBV27	.	TGTGCCAGCAAACCCTGGGGCAGGGACAACTATGGCTACACCTTC	CASKPWGRDNYGYTF
TRBJ1-5	.	14	TRBV19	.	TGTGCCAGTAGTATAGGAGGAGATAATCAGCCCCAGCATTTT	CASSIGGDNQPQHF
TRBJ2-7	.	13	TRBV11-3	.	TGTGCCAGCAGCTCCGGTGCGTGGAGCGAGCAGTACTTC	CASSSGAWSEQYF